This passage covers 15 T cell receptor beta chains from one sample sequenced in a study of blood T cell repertoires in COVID-19. Here immunoSEQ multiplex PCR was the method, and the copy in TCRdb shows in-frame clones only, minus some. Here the sample spans around 400,000 clones, roughly 90% being singletons. Sequences were obtained from peripheral blood. The source of these receptors is a man in his forties with acute or convalescent COVID-19.

The chain combines TRBV10-2 with TRBJ1-2; D uncertain. Trimming stripped 6 bases from V and 4 bases from J, with 15 bases between. Looked up from germline, CDR1 is WSHSY and CDR2 is SAAADI. This CDR3 region has 14 residues. Here the CDR3 DNA reads TGCGCCAGCAGGGGCCTCACCCAGAGCTATGGCTACACCTTC. It specifies CASRGLTQSYGYTF.

This sequence joins TRBV30 and TRBJ2-7, with TRBD2 as a possible D gene (6 bases). Germline CDR1 reads GTSNPN; CDR2 reads SVGIG (reference sequence). Trimming pared 4 bases from V and 3 bases from J, leaving 25 bases between. The CDR3 extends over 17 amino acids. CDR3 sequence (DNA): TGTGCCTGGACTGGGGGGACTGTCGGGGGTAGCTACTACGAGCAGTACTTC. Translation: CAWTGGTVGGSYYEQYF. Looking up the rest from reference TRBV30 and TRBJ2-7 gives the full variable domain: SQTIHQWPATLVQPVGSPLSLECTVEGTSNPNLYWYRQAAGRGLQLLFYSVGIGQISSEVPQNLSASRPQDRQFILSSKKLLLSDSGFYLCAWTGGTVGGSYYEQYFGPGTRLTVT.

This sequence joins TRBV7-8 and TRBJ1-2; D call uncertain. Trimming pared 5 bases from V and 8 bases from J, leaving 12 bases between. This CDR3 is 12 amino acids long. Germline values: CDR1 SGHVS, CDR2 FQNEAQ. The CDR3 sequence is CASSADNGGYTF. CDR3 DNA sequence: TGTGCCAGCAGCGCCGACAATGGGGGCTACACCTTC.

The rearrangement links TRBV5-4 to TRBJ2-7; D not resolved. Trimming removed 1 base at V and 3 bases at J, with 11 bases between. CDR1 SGHNT and CDR2 YYREEE come from the germline V gene (reference sequence). The CDR3 extends over 14 amino acids. CDR3 loop: CASSLPDNHYEQYF. Written as DNA, the CDR3 is TGTGCCAGCAGCTTGCCAGACAATCACTACGAGCAGTACTTC.

V and J are TRBV10-3 and TRBJ2-5; 12 bases map to TRBD1. Germline values: CDR1 ENHRY, CDR2 SYGVKD. Trimming took 6 bases from V and 3 from J; bases not matched to a gene: 2. This CDR3 comprises 14 residues. CDR3 sequence: CAIRGTGGEETQYF. CDR3 DNA: TGTGCCATCAGGGGGACAGGGGGCGAAGAGACCCAGTACTTC.

The chain joins TRBV5-4 to TRBJ2-5; 9 bases match TRBD1. CDR1 SGHNT and CDR2 YYREEE come from the germline V gene (reference sequence). The CDR3 length is 13 residues. Trimming removed 10 bases from V and 2 bases from J; junction bases left unmatched: 6. The CDR3, as DNA: TGTGCCGAATCGGACAGGGGTCAAGAGACCCAGTACTTC. Amino acids: CAESDRGQETQYF.

The chain links TRBV6-6 to TRBJ2-1; D possibly corresponds to TRBD1 (5 bases). The CDR3 has 15 residues. The V gene lost 0 bases and the J gene lost 0 bases, with 6 bases spanning the gap. Germline CDR1 is MNHNY and CDR2 is SVGAGI (reference sequence). This chain's CDR3 is CASSYSDSSYNEQFF. CDR3 sequence (DNA): TGTGCCAGCAGTTACTCCGACAGCTCCTACAATGAGCAGTTCTTC.

The rearrangement joins TRBV9 to TRBJ1-6; no definite D call. Germline lookup yields CDR1 SGDLS and CDR2 YYNGEE. V lost 2 bases, J lost 7 bases, and 10 bases lay in between. The CDR3 runs to 14 residues. The CDR3 sequence: CASSVTHQNSPLHF. As DNA, the CDR3 is TGTGCCAGCAGCGTTACGCATCAGAATTCACCCCTCCACTTT.

CDR3 nucleotide sequence: TGTGCCAGCAGCTTAAAGGGGACAGGGGTGAACACTGAAGCTTTCTTT. It yields the protein CASSLKGTGVNTEAFF. This chain connects TRBV7-3 to TRBJ1-1; 10 nucleotides line up with TRBD1. CDR1 SGHTA and CDR2 FQGTGA come from the germline V gene. The CDR3 loop spans 16 amino acids. J was trimmed by 0 bases and V by 1 base; bases with no gene match: 2.

CDR3 bases: TGTGCCAGTAACCGGGACTACCAGAGCACAGATACGCAGTATTTT. This sequence encodes CASNRDYQSTDTQYF. The chain joins TRBV2 to TRBJ2-3, with 7 nucleotides matching TRBD2. Trimming at V came to 9 bases and at J to 0 bases, leaving 9 bases not matched to a gene. The V gene's germline CDR1 is SNHLY and CDR2 FYNNEI. The CDR3 totals 15 residues.

The chain couples TRBV24-1 to TRBJ1-6; 9 nucleotides agree with TRBD1. Germline CDR1 KGHDR, CDR2 SFDVKD. The CDR3 extends over 15 amino acids. The trim removed 3 bases at V and 4 bases at J, leaving 0 bases unmatched. The chain's CDR3 is CATSDGTGYNSPLHF. CDR3 nucleotide sequence: TGTGCCACCAGTGATGGGACAGGGTATAATTCACCCCTCCACTTT.

The CDR3 bases are TGTGCCAGCAGCGGGACAGGGTGGTCTGGCAATGAGCAGTTCTTC. It is translated as CASSGTGWSGNEQFF. The chain uses TRBV9 and TRBJ2-1, with 8 bases matching TRBD1. This CDR3 comprises 15 residues. With 3 bases clipped from V and 6 bases from J, the junction kept 8 bases outside the gene matches. Germline-derived CDR1 and CDR2 are SGDLS and YYNGEE.

The rearrangement joins TRBV28 to TRBJ2-7; 8 bases are shared with TRBD1. The CDR3 runs 13 residues. With 2 bases clipped from V and 7 bases from J, the junction kept 4 bases outside the gene matches. The germline V gene encodes CDR1 MDHEN and CDR2 SYDVKM. The CDR3 sequence: CASSLNDRGEQYF. The CDR3 region has the DNA TGTGCCAGCAGTTTAAACGACAGGGGTGAGCAGTACTTC. The full variable domain, rest sourced from reference TRBV28 and TRBJ2-7, is DVKVTQSSRYLVKRTGEKVFLECVQDMDHENMFWYRQDPGLGLRLIYFSYDVKMKEKGDIPEGYSVSREKKERFSLILESASTNQTSMYLCASSLNDRGEQYFGPGTRLTVT.

This chain links TRBV6-5 with TRBJ1-3; perhaps TRBD1 as D (6 bases). The V end lost 7 bases, the J end lost 2 bases, and 9 bases lay between the germline ends. The germline gives CDR1 MNHEY, CDR2 SVGAGI. This CDR3 has 13 amino acids. The CDR3 DNA sequence: TGTGCCAGCAACTCAGGGGCTGGAAACACCATATATTTT. Translation gives CASNSGAGNTIYF.

The rearrangement uses TRBV4-1 and TRBJ1-2, with D maybe TRBD1 (6 bases). The germline V gene encodes CDR1 MGHRA and CDR2 YSYEKL. V shed 3 bases and J shed 8 bases, with 10 bases lying between them. The CDR3 is made up of 12 amino acids. The CDR3 DNA reads TGCGCCAGCAGCCACTTGACAGGAGGCTACACCTTC. Translation: CASSHLTGGYTF.